One and the same sample provided the 21 T cell receptor beta chains below, sequenced in a study of blood T cell repertoires in COVID-19. Sequenced by immunoSEQ multiplex PCR; TCRdb stores in-frame clones only, minus some. The sample carries more than 250,000 clones, roughly 87% recorded once. What was sequenced was peripheral blood. The receptors originated from a human donor in a cohort sampled during active COVID-19.

For this clone: Other DNA sequences of this sample code for an identical CDR3. This chain joins TRBV5-1 and TRBJ1-1; tentative D call: TRBD1 (6 bases). CDR3 length: 13 amino acids. V shed 2 bases and J shed 1 base, with 6 bases lying between them. Germline values: CDR1 SGHRS, CDR2 YFSETQ. The CDR3 protein is CASSLQGNTEAFF. In nucleotides, the CDR3 is TGCGCCAGCAGCTTACAGGGGAACACTGAAGCTTTCTTT. Full variable domain (rest looked up from reference TRBV5-1 and TRBJ1-1): KAGVTQTPRYLIKTRGQQVTLSCSPISGHRSVSWYQQTPGQGLQFLFEYFSETQRNKGNFPGRFSGRQFSNSRSEMNVSTLELGDSALYLCASSLQGNTEAFFGQGTRLTVV.

The rearrangement joins TRBV6-2 or TRBV6-3 to TRBJ1-4, with TRBD1 identical over 7 bases. Germline CDR1 and CDR2: MNHEY and SVGEGT. V was clipped by 2 bases and J by 4 bases; unmatched bases: 10. The CDR3 sequence is 17 residues long. Written as DNA, the CDR3 is TGTGCCAGCAGTTACCGTCGGACAGGCCGAGGTAATGAAAAACTGTTTTTT. Translating gives CASSYRRTGRGNEKLFF.

CDR3 region: CASSLDRGPREQYF. In nucleotides, the CDR3 is TGTGCCAGCAGCCTGGACAGGGGCCCCAGGGAGCAGTACTTC. The gene calls are TRBV11-2 and TRBJ2-7; 9 bases align to TRBD1. This CDR3 spans 14 amino acids. Germline CDR1 and CDR2: SGHAT and FQNNGV. The junction had 9 bases not matched to a gene; V was cut back by 5 bases and J by 7 bases.

CDR3 sequence reads: CASKFRLPQKKNRVPGYEQYF. The CDR3, as DNA: TGTGCCAGTAAGTTTAGATTGCCTCAAAAAAAGAACAGGGTACCAGGCTACGAGCAGTACTTC. The V call is TRBV19, the J call TRBJ2-7, with TRBD1 as a possible D gene (6 bases). Trimming pared 7 bases from V and 3 bases from J, leaving 37 bases between. Germline-derived CDR1 and CDR2 are LNHDA and SQIVND (reference sequence). The CDR3 totals 21 residues.

The CDR3 DNA is TGTGCCAGCAGCCAAGATTATGGCAGGGTATTCACTGAAGCTTTCTTT. It codes for CASSQDYGRVFTEAFF. The chain uses TRBV14 and TRBJ1-1; D is possibly TRBD1 (5 bases). The CDR3 covers 16 residues. Germline loops: CDR1 SGHDN, CDR2 FVKESK. Trimming removed 0 bases at V and 4 bases at J, with 15 bases between.

This clone was observed a single time. The V gene is TRBV7-9, the J gene TRBJ2-7, with 8 bases aligning to TRBD2. V lost 4 bases to trimming and J lost 7 bases; unmatched junction nucleotides: 15. The CDR3 totals 16 residues. The V gene's germline CDR1 is SEHNR and CDR2 FQNEAQ (reference sequence). CDR3 DNA: TGTGCCAGCAGCTCTCTTACGGGAGGGCCCTCCTGGGAGCAGTACTTC. Its translation is CASSSLTGGPSWEQYF.

This clone occurred a few times. CDR3 region: CASSLRGIEVFF. The CDR3 DNA sequence: TGTGCCAGCAGCTTAAGAGGGATAGAGGTGTTCTTC. The rearrangement joins TRBV7-9 to TRBJ2-1, with TRBD2 as a possible D gene (5 bases). The germline gives CDR1 SEHNR, CDR2 FQNEAQ (reference sequence). The CDR3 sequence is 12 residues long. V was trimmed by 2 bases and J by 15 bases, leaving 14 bases between them.

The V call is TRBV3-1 (or the pseudogene TRBV3-2), the J call TRBJ2-1; 8 nucleotides agree with TRBD2. Germline loops: CDR1 LGHDT, CDR2 YNNKEL (reference sequence). Germline trimming cut 6 bases from V and 6 bases from J; bases unmatched to any gene: 4. The length of the CDR3 is 13 residues. The CDR3 spells CASRPTSGNEQFF. CDR3 sequence (DNA): TGTGCCAGCAGACCCACTAGCGGCAATGAGCAGTTCTTC.

The table lists this clone with a count of one. The chain recombines TRBV6-1 with TRBJ2-7, with no clear D. The germline V gene encodes CDR1 MNHNS and CDR2 SASEGT. V was pared by 3 bases and J by 2 bases, with 5 bases between. This CDR3 comprises 12 residues. This CDR3 reads CASSDRPYEQYF. CDR3 bases: TGTGCCAGCAGTGATCGTCCCTACGAGCAGTACTTC.

J is TRBJ1-2 and V is TRBV6-2 or TRBV6-3; a weak D match, TRBD1 (5 bases). The CDR3 is made up of 14 amino acids. Trimming pared 4 bases from V and 0 bases from J, leaving 9 bases between. Per the germline V gene, CDR1 is MNHEY and CDR2 is SVGEGT. The CDR3 reads CASSLAGSNYGYTF. The CDR3 coding sequence is TGTGCCAGCAGTTTGGCAGGGTCTAACTATGGCTACACCTTC.

The DNA of the CDR3 is TGCGCCAGCAGCGAACAGTCCACAGATACGCAGTATTTT. This codes for CASSEQSTDTQYF. The chain couples TRBV5-1 to TRBJ2-3; D call uncertain. V lost 4 bases and J 2 bases, leaving 8 bases between the germline ends. This CDR3 is built from 13 residues. Germline V CDR1 and CDR2: SGHRS, YFSETQ.

The rearrangement uses TRBV5-1 and TRBJ1-4; no firm D call. This CDR3 is 15 amino acids long. Per the germline V gene, CDR1 is SGHRS and CDR2 is YFSETQ. V lost 3 bases and J lost 8, with 17 bases in between. CDR3 nucleotide sequence: TGCGCCAGCAGCTGGGCGACCGGGAGGGAGGAAAAACTGTTTTTT. It yields the protein CASSWATGREEKLFF.

The genes are TRBV25-1 and TRBJ2-2, with 12 bases that match TRBD1. The CDR3 consists of 15 residues. The germline V gene has CDR1 MGHDK and CDR2 SYGVNS. Losses at the gene ends were 4 bases for V and 7 bases for J; bases not matched to a gene: 4. The CDR3 DNA is TGTGCCAGCAGTGCGGGACAGGGGGCTGTCGGGGAGCTGTTTTTT. Translating it yields CASSAGQGAVGELFF.

The table lists this clone with a few counts. DNA for the CDR3: TGTGCCTGGAGGGGGGGAACAGGGGGCCGGTCCTACGAGCAGTACTTC. Translation gives CAWRGGTGGRSYEQYF. This chain links TRBV30 with TRBJ2-7; 9 bases align to TRBD1. V was pared by 3 bases and J by 1 base, with 10 bases of the junction left unmatched. CDR3 length equals 16 residues. CDR1 is GTSNPN, CDR2 SVGIG, per germline (reference sequence). The full variable domain, completed using reference TRBV30 and TRBJ2-7, is SQTIHQWPATLVQPVGSPLSLECTVEGTSNPNLYWYRQAAGRGLQLLFYSVGIGQISSEVPQNLSASRPQDRQFILSSKKLLLSDSGFYLCAWRGGTGGRSYEQYFGPGTRLTVT.

This chain connects TRBV7-2 to TRBJ1-2; 10 bases agree with TRBD1. Germline V gene lookup returns CDR1 SGHTA and CDR2 FQGNSA. With 1 base clipped from V and 1 base from J, the junction kept 6 bases outside the gene matches. The CDR3 is made up of 17 amino acids. The CDR3 is CASSLGGTGVYNYGYTF. CDR3 in DNA: TGTGCCAGCAGCTTAGGGGGGACAGGGGTTTATAACTATGGCTACACCTTC.

The V and J genes are TRBV7-8 and TRBJ2-1; possibly TRBD1 for D (6 bases). The CDR3 sequence is 19 residues long. Trimming cost V 1 base and J 4 bases, with 23 bases left between them. Germline CDR1 is SGHVS and CDR2 is FQNEAQ. The CDR3 here is CASSLGSIVVRGSYNEQFF. The CDR3 nucleotides are TGTGCCAGCAGCTTAGGAAGCATAGTTGTCAGGGGCTCTTACAATGAGCAGTTCTTC. Combining the CDR3 with reference TRBV7-8 and TRBJ2-1 gives the whole variable domain GAGVSQSPRYKVAKRGQDVALRCDPISGHVSLFWYQQALGQGPEFLTYFQNEAQLDKSGLPSDRFFAERPEGSVSTLKIQRTQQEDSAVYLCASSLGSIVVRGSYNEQFFGPGTRLTVL.

The V call is TRBV7-6, the J call TRBJ2-7; D is uncertain. The V end lost 3 bases, the J end lost 1 base, and 7 bases lay between the germline ends. This CDR3 region has 13 residues. Germline V gene data show CDR1 as SGHVS and CDR2 as FNYEAQ. The CDR3 sequence: CASSFYSSYEQYF. In DNA form, the CDR3 reads TGTGCCAGCAGCTTTTATAGTTCCTACGAGCAGTACTTC.

The chain carries TRBV5-1 and TRBJ2-7; D possibly corresponds to TRBD1 (5 bases). The germline V and J ends were trimmed by 3 bases and 6 bases, with 13 bases remaining between them. Germline assignment: CDR1 SGHRS and CDR2 YFSETQ. The CDR3 contains 13 residues. CDR3 nucleotides: TGCGCCAGCAGCTCTGGACACTCGGGCGAGCAGTACTTC. Encoded protein: CASSSGHSGEQYF.

This chain links TRBV7-2 with TRBJ1-6; D is undetermined. Per germline, CDR1 SGHTA and CDR2 FQGNSA. This CDR3 comprises 13 residues. The V and J ends lost 4 bases and 13 bases respectively, with 14 bases between them. The DNA of the CDR3 is TGTGCCAGCAGCTCGACGGTGGCGGGCCCCCTCCACTTT. It codes for CASSSTVAGPLHF.

The rearrangement links TRBV28 to TRBJ2-1; 9 bases are shared with TRBD2. The CDR3 contains 14 residues. V dropped 5 bases and J dropped 7; count of bases not matched to a gene: 6. Germline V gives CDR1 MDHEN, CDR2 SYDVKM. This CDR3 is CASSLESGGNEQFF. The CDR3 DNA follows: TGTGCCAGCAGTCTCGAAAGCGGGGGGAATGAGCAGTTCTTC.

This chain links TRBV4-1 with TRBJ2-7; 7 bases map to TRBD1. This CDR3 is 20 amino acids long. Germline V gene sequence: CDR1 MGHRA, CDR2 YSYEKL. The trim removed 3 bases at V and 3 bases at J, leaving 23 bases unmatched. CDR3 in amino acids: CASSHRVRDSLGLGYYEQYF. The CDR3 region has the DNA TGCGCCAGCAGCCACAGAGTCCGGGACAGCTTAGGTTTGGGATACTACGAGCAGTACTTC.